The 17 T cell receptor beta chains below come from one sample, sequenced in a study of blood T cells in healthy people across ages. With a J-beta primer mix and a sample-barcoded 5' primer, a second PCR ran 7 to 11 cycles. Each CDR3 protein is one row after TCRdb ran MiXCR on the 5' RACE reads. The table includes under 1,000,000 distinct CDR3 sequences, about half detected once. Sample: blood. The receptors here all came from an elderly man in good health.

The CDR3 loop reads CASSLAVGQGGTEQFF. The CDR3 nucleotides are TGTGCCAGCAGTTTAGCGGTGGGGCAGGGTGGTACTGAGCAGTTCTTC. V gene TRBV12-3 or TRBV12-4 combines with J gene TRBJ2-1; TRBD1 is a possible D gene (5 bases). V gave up 0 bases and J gave up 9 bases, with 18 bases separating them. The CDR3 runs 16 residues.

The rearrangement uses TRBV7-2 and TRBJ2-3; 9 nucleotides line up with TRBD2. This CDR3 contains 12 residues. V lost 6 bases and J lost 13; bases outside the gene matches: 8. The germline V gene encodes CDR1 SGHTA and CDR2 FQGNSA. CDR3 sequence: CASSFPQREEYF. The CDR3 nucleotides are TGTGCCAGCAGTTTCCCCCAGCGGGAGGAGTATTTT.

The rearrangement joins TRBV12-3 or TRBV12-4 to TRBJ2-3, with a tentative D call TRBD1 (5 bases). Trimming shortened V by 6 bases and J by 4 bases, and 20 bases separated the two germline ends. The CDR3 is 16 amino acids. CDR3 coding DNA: TGTGCCAGCAGCTATACGAACAGGAGAAGAGCAGATACGCAGTATTTT. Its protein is CASSYTNRRRADTQYF.

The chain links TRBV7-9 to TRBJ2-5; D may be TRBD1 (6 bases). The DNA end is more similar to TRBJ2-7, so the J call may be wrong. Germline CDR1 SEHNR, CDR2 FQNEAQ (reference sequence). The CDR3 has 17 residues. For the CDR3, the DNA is TGTGCCAGCAGCACCGCGGACAGCTCTCATCGGTTCTGCGAGCAGTACTTC. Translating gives CASSTADSSHRFCEQYF.

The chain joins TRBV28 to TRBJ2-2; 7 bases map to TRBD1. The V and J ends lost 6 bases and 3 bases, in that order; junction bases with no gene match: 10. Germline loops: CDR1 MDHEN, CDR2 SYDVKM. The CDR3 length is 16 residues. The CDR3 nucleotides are TGTGCCAGCAGCCCATCAGGACAGGTATACACCGGGGAGCTGTTTTTT. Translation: CASSPSGQVYTGELFF.

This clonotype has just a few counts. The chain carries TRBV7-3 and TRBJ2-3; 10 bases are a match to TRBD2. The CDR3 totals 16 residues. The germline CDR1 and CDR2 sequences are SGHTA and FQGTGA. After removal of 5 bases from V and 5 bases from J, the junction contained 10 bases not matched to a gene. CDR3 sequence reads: CASSPQSGRGLDTQYF. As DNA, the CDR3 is TGTGCCAGCAGCCCCCAAAGCGGGAGGGGTTTAGATACGCAGTATTTT.

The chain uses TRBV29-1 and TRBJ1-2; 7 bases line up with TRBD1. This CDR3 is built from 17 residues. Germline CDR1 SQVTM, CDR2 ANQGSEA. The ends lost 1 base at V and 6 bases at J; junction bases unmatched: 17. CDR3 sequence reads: CSVEGRGSTGDPDGYTF. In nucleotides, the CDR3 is TGCAGCGTTGAAGGGAGGGGCTCAACAGGGGACCCCGATGGCTACACCTTC.

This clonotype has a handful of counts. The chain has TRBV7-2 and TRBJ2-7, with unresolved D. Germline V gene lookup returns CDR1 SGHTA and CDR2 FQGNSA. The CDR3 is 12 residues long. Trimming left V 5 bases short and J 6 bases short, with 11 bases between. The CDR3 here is CASSHPSAEQYF. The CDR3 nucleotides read TGTGCCAGCAGCCACCCCAGTGCCGAGCAGTACTTC. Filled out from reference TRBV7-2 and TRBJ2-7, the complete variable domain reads GAGVSQSPSNKVTEKGKDVELRCDPISGHTALYWYRQSLGQGLEFLIYFQGNSAPDKSGLPSDRFSAERTGGSVSTLTIQRTQQEDSAVYLCASSHPSAEQYFGPGTRLTVT.

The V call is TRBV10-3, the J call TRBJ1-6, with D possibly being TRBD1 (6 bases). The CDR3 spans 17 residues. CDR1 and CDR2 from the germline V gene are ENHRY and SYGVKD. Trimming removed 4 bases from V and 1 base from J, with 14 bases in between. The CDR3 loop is CAISGVRGNSYNSPLHF. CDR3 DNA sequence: TGTGCCATCAGTGGGGTTAGGGGGAATTCCTATAATTCACCCCTCCACTTT.

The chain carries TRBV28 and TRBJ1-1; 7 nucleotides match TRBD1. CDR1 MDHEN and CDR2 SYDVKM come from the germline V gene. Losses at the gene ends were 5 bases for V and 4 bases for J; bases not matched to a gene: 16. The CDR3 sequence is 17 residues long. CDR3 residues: CASSLPGQQRLSTEAFF. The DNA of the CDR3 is TGTGCCAGCAGTCTTCCGGGACAGCAACGACTTAGCACTGAAGCTTTCTTT.

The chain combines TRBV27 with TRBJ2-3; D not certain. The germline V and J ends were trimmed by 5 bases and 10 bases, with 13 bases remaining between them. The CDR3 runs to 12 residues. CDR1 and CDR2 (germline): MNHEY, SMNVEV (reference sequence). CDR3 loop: CASSPQVGSQYF. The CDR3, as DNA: TGTGCCAGCAGTCCCCAAGTCGGGTCGCAGTATTTT.

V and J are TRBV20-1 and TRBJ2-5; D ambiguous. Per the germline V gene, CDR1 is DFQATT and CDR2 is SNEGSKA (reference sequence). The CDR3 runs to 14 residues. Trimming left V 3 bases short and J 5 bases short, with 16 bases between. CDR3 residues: CSASTIRGVETQYF. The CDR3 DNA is TGCAGTGCTAGTACCATCAGAGGAGTGGAGACCCAGTACTTC.

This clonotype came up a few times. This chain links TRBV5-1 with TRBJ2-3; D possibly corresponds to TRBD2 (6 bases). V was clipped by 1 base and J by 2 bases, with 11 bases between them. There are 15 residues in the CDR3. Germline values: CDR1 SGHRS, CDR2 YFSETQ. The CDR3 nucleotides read TGCGCCAGCAGCTTGACTAGCACAGACACAGATACGCAGTATTTT. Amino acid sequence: CASSLTSTDTDTQYF.

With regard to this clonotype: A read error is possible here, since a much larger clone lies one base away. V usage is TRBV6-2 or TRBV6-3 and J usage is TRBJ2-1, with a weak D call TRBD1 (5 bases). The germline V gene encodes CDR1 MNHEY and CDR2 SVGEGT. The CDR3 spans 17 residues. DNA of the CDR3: TGTACCAGCAGTTACTCGATAAGGGGTTACAGCTACAATGAGCAGTTCTTC. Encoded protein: CTSSYSIRGYSYNEQFF.

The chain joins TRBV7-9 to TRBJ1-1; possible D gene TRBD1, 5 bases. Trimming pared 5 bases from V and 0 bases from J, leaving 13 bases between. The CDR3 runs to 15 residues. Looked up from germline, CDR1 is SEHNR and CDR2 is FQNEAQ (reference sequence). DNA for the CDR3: TGTGCCAGCAGCGGGCGACAGCCCATGAACACTGAAGCTTTCTTT. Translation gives CASSGRQPMNTEAFF.

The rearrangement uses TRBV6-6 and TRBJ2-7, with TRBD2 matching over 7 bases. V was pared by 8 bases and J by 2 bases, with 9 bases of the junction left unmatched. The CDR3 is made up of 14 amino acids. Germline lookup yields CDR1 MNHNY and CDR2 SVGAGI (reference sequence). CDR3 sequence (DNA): TGTGCCAGCTGTCTGGCGGGAGACACCTACGAGCAGTACTTC. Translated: CASCLAGDTYEQYF.

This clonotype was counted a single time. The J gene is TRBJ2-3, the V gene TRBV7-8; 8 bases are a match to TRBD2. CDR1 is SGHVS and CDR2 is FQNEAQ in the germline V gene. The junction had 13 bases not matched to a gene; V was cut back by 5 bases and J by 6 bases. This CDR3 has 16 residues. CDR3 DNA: TGTGCCAGCAGCCCGACGGGGGTTAGCGGGGCTGATACGCAGTATTTT. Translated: CASSPTGVSGADTQYF.